The rows below give T cell receptor beta chains drawn from one sample of a study of cytomegalovirus exposure and HLA in healthy donors. Clones were read by immunoSEQ multiplex PCR, and TCRdb kept only the in-frame ones, dropping some. The repertoire holds a few hundred thousand clones, 70% to 85% seen once, with over 0.5% in the top ten. The sequenced sample consisted of PBMCs. Every receptor here comes from a woman aged 40 to 50 in good health and CMV-seronegative. Each CDR3 is given with its conserved first and last residue. A D gene is named only where the DNA matches it firmly. Size tells how often a clone was seen (once, few, many) or the class of an expanded clone, and some rows leave it out.

cdr3_aa: CASSVAGQGANTGELFF
cdr3_nt: TGTGCCAGCAGCGTAGCAGGACAGGGAGCGAACACCGGGGAGCTGTTTTTT
v_call: TRBV9
j_call: TRBJ2-2
clone_size: .
d_call: TRBD1

cdr3_aa: CASKPDSNYGYTF
cdr3_nt: TGTGCCAGTAAACCAGACTCTAACTATGGCTACACCTTC
v_call: TRBV2
j_call: TRBJ1-2
clone_size: .
d_call: .

cdr3_aa: CASSPRGINQPQHF
cdr3_nt: TGTGCCAGCAGCCCAAGGGGGATCAATCAGCCCCAGCATTTT
v_call: TRBV5-5
j_call: TRBJ1-5
clone_size: once
d_call: .

cdr3_aa: CASSIQGASSYNEQFF
cdr3_nt: TGCGCCAGCAGCATCCAGGGGGCGAGCTCCTACAATGAGCAGTTCTTC
v_call: TRBV5-1
j_call: TRBJ2-1
clone_size: once
d_call: TRBD1

cdr3_aa: CASSRRLGDEQFF
cdr3_nt: TGTGCCAGCAGCCGTCGACTAGGCGATGAGCAGTTCTTC
v_call: TRBV6-5
j_call: TRBJ2-1
clone_size: .
d_call: .

cdr3_aa: CASSSDRDSNQPQHF
cdr3_nt: TGTGCCAGCAGTTCGGACAGGGATAGCAATCAGCCCCAGCATTTT
v_call: TRBV6-5
j_call: TRBJ1-5
clone_size: .
d_call: TRBD1

cdr3_aa: CASSLYRRNTEAFF
cdr3_nt: TGTGCCAGCAGTTTATACAGACGGAACACTGAAGCTTTCTTT
v_call: TRBV27
j_call: TRBJ1-1
clone_size: once
d_call: .

cdr3_aa: CASSPGLAGGSSYNEQFF
cdr3_nt: TGCGCCAGCAGCCCGGGACTAGCGGGGGGGAGCTCCTACAATGAGCAGTTCTTC
v_call: TRBV4-3
j_call: TRBJ2-1
clone_size: .
d_call: TRBD2

cdr3_aa: CASSLHTSGPSTDTQYF
cdr3_nt: TGTGCCAGCAGCTTACACACTAGCGGACCTAGCACAGATACGCAGTATTTT
v_call: TRBV7-2
j_call: TRBJ2-3
clone_size: .
d_call: TRBD2

cdr3_aa: CASSLADGVLTYGYTF
cdr3_nt: TGCGCCAGCAGCTTGGCCGACGGGGTCCTAACTTATGGCTACACCTTC
v_call: TRBV5-1
j_call: TRBJ1-2
clone_size: .
d_call: .

cdr3_aa: CASSDTYTDTQYF
cdr3_nt: TGCGCCAGCAGCGATACATACACAGATACGCAGTATTTT
v_call: TRBV5-1
j_call: TRBJ2-3
clone_size: .
d_call: .

cdr3_aa: CASSLTGPSYNSPLHF
cdr3_nt: TGTGCCAGCAGCTTAACAGGGCCCTCCTATAATTCACCCCTCCACTTT
v_call: TRBV7-2
j_call: TRBJ1-6
clone_size: .
d_call: .

cdr3_aa: CASWSYGSGGSQETQYF
cdr3_nt: TGTGCCAGCTGGTCTTACGGTAGCGGGGGATCCCAAGAGACCCAGTACTTC
v_call: TRBV5-4
j_call: TRBJ2-5
clone_size: few
d_call: TRBD2

cdr3_aa: CASSRIKQVAGANVLTF
cdr3_nt: TGTGCCAGCAGCCGCATAAAACAGGTCGCTGGGGCCAACGTCCTGACTTTC
v_call: TRBV7-3
j_call: TRBJ2-6
clone_size: .
d_call: .

cdr3_aa: CASSLRVGGARGNTIYF
cdr3_nt: TGTGCCAGCAGTTTAAGGGTGGGGGGGGCGAGAGGAAACACCATATATTTT
v_call: TRBV28
j_call: TRBJ1-3
clone_size: .
d_call: .

cdr3_aa: CASSLALDGITQNTEAFF
cdr3_nt: TGTGCCAGCAGCTTAGCGTTGGACGGGATTACCCAGAACACTGAAGCTTTCTTT
v_call: TRBV7-9
j_call: TRBJ1-1
clone_size: .
d_call: .